This T cell receptor beta chain was identified in a study of shared clonotypes between healthy human individuals. Study background: The donor pool was made up of two women and three men aged 18 to 49.

Germline V gives CDR1 SGHDT, CDR2 YYEEEE. The V and J ends lost 3 bases and 3 bases respectively, with 15 bases between them. The CDR3 has 16 residues. At deep level, the assay was performed. It was across several immunoSEQ plates that each subset's genomic DNA was evenly split. Sequencing was performed with immunoSEQ multiplex PCR; in TCRdb, only in-frame clones are kept and a portion is missing. Of 2,500,000 or so clones listed, 93% are singletons. The rearrangement joins TRBV5-6 to TRBJ2-2, with D possibly called TRBD1 or TRBD2 (5 bases each). Sequencing used naive CD4+ T cells from PBMCs. Subset indicated: CD45RA+ positively selected. The sequence was obtained from a man aged 18 to 30 in good health. Some clones in this sample may be carry-over from other donors' samples. CDR3 sequence (DNA): TGTGCCAGCAGCTCCCGGCGGCAGGGAGACACCGGGGAGCTGTTTTTT. It translates to CASSSRRQGDTGELFF.